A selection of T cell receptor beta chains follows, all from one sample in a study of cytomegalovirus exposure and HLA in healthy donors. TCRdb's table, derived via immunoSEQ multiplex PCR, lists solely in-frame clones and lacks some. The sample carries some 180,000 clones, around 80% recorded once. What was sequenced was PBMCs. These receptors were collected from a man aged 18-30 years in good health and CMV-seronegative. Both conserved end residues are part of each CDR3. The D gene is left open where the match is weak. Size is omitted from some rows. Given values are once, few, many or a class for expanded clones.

TGTGCCAGCAGAGCGACCTGGGGCTACCCGAGGACCGGGGAGCTGTTTTTT	CASRATWGYPRTGELFF	.	TRBJ2-2	17	.	TRBV25-1
TGTGCCAGCAGTCCCGTTCCTAGCGGGGGGGAGGAGCAGTACTTC	CASSPVPSGGEEQYF	.	TRBJ2-7	15	TRBD2	TRBV6-1
TGTGCCAGCAGCTCGTCGCGGGGGGCCCAGTACTTC	CASSSSRGAQYF	few	TRBJ2-5	12	TRBD2	TRBV6-5
TGTGCCAGCAGCTTAGGTAGACAGGATTTCTACGAGCAGTACTTC	CASSLGRQDFYEQYF	.	TRBJ2-7	15	.	TRBV7-9
TGCGCCAGCAGCCATGCCCGGTCCCAGACCCAGTACTTC	CASSHARSQTQYF	.	TRBJ2-5	13	.	TRBV4-1
TGTGCCAGCAGCGTAGTCCCTAGGGGGCGCACAGATACGCAGTATTTT	CASSVVPRGRTDTQYF	.	TRBJ2-3	16	TRBD1	TRBV9
TGTGCCACGCGGGGTAGCAATCAGCCCCAGCATTTT	CATRGSNQPQHF	.	TRBJ1-5	12	.	TRBV27
TGTGCCAGCACCCTGTCGGGCCGGACAGGACCGTTCACAGATACGCAGTATTTT	CASTLSGRTGPFTDTQYF	.	TRBJ2-3	18	TRBD1	TRBV5-4
TGTGCCAGCAGTGAACAGGGGTACAATGAGCAGTTCTTC	CASSEQGYNEQFF	.	TRBJ2-1	13	.	TRBV6-1
TGTGCCTGGAGAGGTCAGGCGAACTATGGCTACACCTTC	CAWRGQANYGYTF	.	TRBJ1-2	13	.	TRBV30
TGTGCCAGCAGCGGAAGGGACAGGGGGCACGAGCAGTACTTC	CASSGRDRGHEQYF	.	TRBJ2-7	14	TRBD1	TRBV9
TGTGCCAGCAGCCGTAGACAGGATAATAATTCACCCCTCCACTTT	CASSRRQDNNSPLHF	.	TRBJ1-6	15	.	TRBV6-6
TGTGCCAGCAGCGGCGGACTAGCAGCCACAGATACGCAGTATTTT	CASSGGLAATDTQYF	few	TRBJ2-3	15	TRBD2	TRBV7-9
TGCGCCAGCAGCTTGACCGGGACACCGAAGGAGACCCAGTACTTC	CASSLTGTPKETQYF	.	TRBJ2-5	15	.	TRBV5-1
TGTGCCAGTCGGTACAGGGGGCAAGAGACCCAGTACTTC	CASRYRGQETQYF	once	TRBJ2-5	13	TRBD1	TRBV19
TGTGCCAGCAGCTACCCGACTAGCGGGAGGTTAAGCTCCTACAATGAGCAGTTCTTC	CASSYPTSGRLSSYNEQFF	.	TRBJ2-1	19	TRBD2	TRBV11-2
TGTGCCAGCAGAGACTCCAGCGGGGGTATGGGGCAGTACTTC	CASRDSSGGMGQYF	.	TRBJ2-7	14	TRBD2	TRBV6-1
TGCAGCTTCAAGCGGGGGCCAAGCAATGAGCAGTTCTTC	CSFKRGPSNEQFF	.	TRBJ2-1	13	TRBD2	TRBV29-1
TGTGCCAGCAGCCTGGGACAGACCAACTATGGCTACACCTTC	CASSLGQTNYGYTF	.	TRBJ1-2	14	TRBD1	TRBV2
TGCGCCAGCAGCCAAGAGGTAGCGGGAATTGAGGATACGCAGTATTTT	CASSQEVAGIEDTQYF	.	TRBJ2-3	16	TRBD2	TRBV4-1
TGTGCCAGCAGCGTAGGGGCAGCTCAAGAGACCCAGTACTTC	CASSVGAAQETQYF	.	TRBJ2-5	14	.	TRBV9
TGTGCCAGCAGTCGTTTTTGGACAGGGGGCGGAAAACTGTTTTTT	CASSRFWTGGGKLFF	.	TRBJ1-4	15	TRBD1	TRBV6-5